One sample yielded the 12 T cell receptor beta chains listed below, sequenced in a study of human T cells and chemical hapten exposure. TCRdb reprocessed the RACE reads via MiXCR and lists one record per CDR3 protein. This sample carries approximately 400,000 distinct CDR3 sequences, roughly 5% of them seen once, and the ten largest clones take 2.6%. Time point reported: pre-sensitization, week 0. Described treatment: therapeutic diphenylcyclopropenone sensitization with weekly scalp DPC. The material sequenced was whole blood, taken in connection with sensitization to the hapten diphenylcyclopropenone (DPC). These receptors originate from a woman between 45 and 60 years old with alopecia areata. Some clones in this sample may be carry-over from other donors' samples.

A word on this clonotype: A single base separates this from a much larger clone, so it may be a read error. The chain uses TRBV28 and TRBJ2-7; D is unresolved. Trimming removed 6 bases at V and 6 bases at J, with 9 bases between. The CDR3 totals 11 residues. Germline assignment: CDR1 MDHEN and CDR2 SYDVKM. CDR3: CASSTLGEQYF. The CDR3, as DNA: TGTGCCAGCAGCACCTTGGGCGAGCAGTACTTC.

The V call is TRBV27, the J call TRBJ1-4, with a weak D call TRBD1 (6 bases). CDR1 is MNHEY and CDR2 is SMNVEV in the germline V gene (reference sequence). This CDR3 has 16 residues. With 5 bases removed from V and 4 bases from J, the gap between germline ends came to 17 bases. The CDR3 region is CASSPAEDRYNEKLFF. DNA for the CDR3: TGTGCCAGCAGTCCCGCCGAGGACAGATATAATGAAAAACTGTTTTTT.

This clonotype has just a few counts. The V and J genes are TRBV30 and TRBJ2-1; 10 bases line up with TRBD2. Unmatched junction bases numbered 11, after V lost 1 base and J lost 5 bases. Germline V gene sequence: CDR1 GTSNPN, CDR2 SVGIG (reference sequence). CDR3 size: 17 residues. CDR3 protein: CAWSGFSSGRADNEQFF. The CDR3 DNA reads TGTGCCTGGAGTGGCTTCTCAAGCGGGAGGGCCGACAATGAGCAGTTCTTC.

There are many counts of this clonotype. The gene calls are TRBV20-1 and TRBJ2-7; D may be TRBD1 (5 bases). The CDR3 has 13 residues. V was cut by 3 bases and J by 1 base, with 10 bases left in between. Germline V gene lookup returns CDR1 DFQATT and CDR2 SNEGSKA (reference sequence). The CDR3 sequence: CSARGRASYEQYF. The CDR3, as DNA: TGCAGTGCTAGGGGCAGGGCGTCCTACGAGCAGTACTTC.

This chain's CDR3 is CASIERRRETQYF. Here the CDR3 DNA reads TGTGCCAGCATTGAGCGGAGGCGGGAGACCCAGTACTTC. The rearrangement joins TRBV6-2 or TRBV6-3 to TRBJ2-5, with D tentatively TRBD2 (5 bases). Germline V gene lookup returns CDR1 MNHEY and CDR2 SVGEGT. Trimming cost V 7 bases and J 5 bases, with 14 bases left between them. The CDR3 is 13 residues long.

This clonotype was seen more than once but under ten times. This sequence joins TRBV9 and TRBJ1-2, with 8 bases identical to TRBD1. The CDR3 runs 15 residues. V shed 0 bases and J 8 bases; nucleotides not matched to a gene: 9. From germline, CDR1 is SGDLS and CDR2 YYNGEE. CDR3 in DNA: TGTGCCAGCAGCGTAGAATGGACAGGGAAATTAGGCTACACCTTC. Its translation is CASSVEWTGKLGYTF.

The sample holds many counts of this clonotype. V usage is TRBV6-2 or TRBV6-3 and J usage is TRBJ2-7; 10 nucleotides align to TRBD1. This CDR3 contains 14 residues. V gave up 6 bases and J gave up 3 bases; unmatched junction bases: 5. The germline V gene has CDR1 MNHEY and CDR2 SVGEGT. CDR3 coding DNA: TGTGCCAGCAGCCAGGACAGGGGGTACTACGAGCAGTACTTC. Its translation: CASSQDRGYYEQYF.

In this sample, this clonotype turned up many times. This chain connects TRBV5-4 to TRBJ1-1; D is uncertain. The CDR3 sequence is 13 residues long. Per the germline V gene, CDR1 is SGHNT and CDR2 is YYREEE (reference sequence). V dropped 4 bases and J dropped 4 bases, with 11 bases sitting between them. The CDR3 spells CASSPTGPTEAFF. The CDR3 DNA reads TGTGCCAGCAGCCCCACCGGCCCCACTGAAGCTTTCTTT.

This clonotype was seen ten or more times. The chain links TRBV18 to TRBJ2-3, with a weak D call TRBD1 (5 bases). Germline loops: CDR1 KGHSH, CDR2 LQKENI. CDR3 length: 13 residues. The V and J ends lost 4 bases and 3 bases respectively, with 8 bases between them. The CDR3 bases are TGTGCCAGCTCACTTCCAGGGACAGATACGCAGTATTTT. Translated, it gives CASSLPGTDTQYF.

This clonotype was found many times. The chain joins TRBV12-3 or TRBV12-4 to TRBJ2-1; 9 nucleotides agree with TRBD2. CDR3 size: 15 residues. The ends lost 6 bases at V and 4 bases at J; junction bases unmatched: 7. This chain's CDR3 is CASRAESGGYNEQFF. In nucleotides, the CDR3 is TGTGCCAGCAGGGCGGAGAGCGGGGGGTACAATGAGCAGTTCTTC.

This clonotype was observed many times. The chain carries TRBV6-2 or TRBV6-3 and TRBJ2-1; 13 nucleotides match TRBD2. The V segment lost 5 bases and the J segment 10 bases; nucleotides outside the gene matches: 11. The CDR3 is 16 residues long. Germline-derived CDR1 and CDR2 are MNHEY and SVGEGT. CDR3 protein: CASSTLLAGGPEEQFF. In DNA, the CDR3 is TGTGCCAGCAGTACCCTACTAGCGGGGGGGCCGGAAGAGCAGTTCTTC.

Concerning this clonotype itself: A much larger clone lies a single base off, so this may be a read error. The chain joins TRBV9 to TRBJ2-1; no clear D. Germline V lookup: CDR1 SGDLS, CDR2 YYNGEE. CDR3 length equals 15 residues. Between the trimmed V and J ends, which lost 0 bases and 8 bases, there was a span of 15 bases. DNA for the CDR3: TGTGCCAGCAGCGTAGTCGAATCTGCCCGGGATGAGCAGTTCTTC. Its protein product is CASSVVESARDEQFF.